These 8 T cell receptor beta chains were sequenced from one sample in a study of cytomegalovirus exposure and HLA in healthy donors. PCR primers comprised 60 Vbeta and 13 Jbeta primers. Sequenced by immunoSEQ multiplex PCR; TCRdb stores in-frame clones only, minus some. The profile shows more than 100,000 clones, 72% of them singletons. Sequencing was carried out using PBMCs. Receptors originate from a man in his fifties in good health and CMV-seropositive.

The table lists this clone with a few counts. V usage is TRBV5-4 and J usage is TRBJ2-1; TRBD2 aligns across 10 bases. The CDR3 runs to 16 residues. Germline CDR1 SGHNT, CDR2 YYREEE (reference sequence). Trimming cost V 3 bases and J 10 bases; bases outside gene matches: 13. CDR3 in DNA: TGTGCCAGCAGCTCCCGGACTAGCGGCAACAGGGGGGAGCAGTTCTTC. Amino acid sequence: CASSSRTSGNRGEQFF.

The genes are TRBV19 and TRBJ1-1; 8 bases agree with TRBD1. Per germline, CDR1 LNHDA and CDR2 SQIVND (reference sequence). Germline trimming cut 5 bases from V and 1 base from J; bases unmatched to any gene: 3. The CDR3 runs to 14 residues. The CDR3 sequence: CASSRQGTNTEAFF. The CDR3 bases are TGTGCCAGTAGTCGACAGGGGACGAACACTGAAGCTTTCTTT.

This chain connects TRBV9 to TRBJ2-6, with 10 nucleotides matching TRBD1. The V and J ends lost 3 bases and 3 bases, in that order; junction bases with no gene match: 3. The CDR3 covers 16 residues. Per germline, CDR1 SGDLS and CDR2 YYNGEE. The CDR3, as DNA: TGTGCCAGCAGCGAGGACAGGGGGGGTGGGGCCAACGTCCTGACTTTC. Protein: CASSEDRGGGANVLTF. Full variable domain (rest looked up from reference TRBV9 and TRBJ2-6): DSGVTQTPKHLITATGQRVTLRCSPRSGDLSVYWYQQSLDQGLQFLIQYYNGEERAKGNILERFSAQQFPDLHSELNLSSLELGDSALYFCASSEDRGGGANVLTFGAGSRLTVL.

The chain links TRBV5-6 to TRBJ1-1, with a tentative D call TRBD1 (5 bases). Germline CDR1 SGHDT, CDR2 YYEEEE. CDR3 length equals 17 residues. Trimming removed 3 bases from V and 1 base from J, with 19 bases in between. The CDR3 DNA is TGTGCCAGCAGCTCCCTGCAGTGGGGGGGGTCGAACACTGAAGCTTTCTTT. Residues: CASSSLQWGGSNTEAFF.

This rearrangement joins TRBV5-1 to TRBJ2-7, with a tentative D call TRBD1 (5 bases). Looked up from germline, CDR1 is SGHRS and CDR2 is YFSETQ. V shed 1 base and J shed 5 bases, with 13 bases lying between them. The CDR3 consists of 14 residues. For the CDR3, the DNA is TGCGCCAGCAGCTTGACGACAGTACTGAACGAGCAGTACTTC. Encoded protein: CASSLTTVLNEQYF.

This clone was detected a few times. This chain links TRBV11-2 with TRBJ2-2; 11 bases line up with TRBD2. Germline V lookup: CDR1 SGHAT, CDR2 FQNNGV. The V segment lost 1 base and the J segment 4 bases; nucleotides outside the gene matches: 2. The CDR3 is 16 residues long. The DNA of the CDR3 is TGTGCCAGCAGCTTAGCACTAGCGGGGGTCACCGGGGAGCTGTTTTTT. Protein product: CASSLALAGVTGELFF.

A remark on this clone: Germline is not matched at one junction end, which may reflect a read error. V usage is TRBV7-9 and J usage is TRBJ1-2, with TRBD1 matching over 8 bases. In germline, CDR1 is SEHNR, CDR2 FQNEAQ (reference sequence). The CDR3 totals 16 residues. The chain's CDR3 is CSSSQDDPTGDYGYTF. The DNA for the CDR3 is TGTTCCAGCAGCCAAGACGACCCGACAGGGGATTATGGCTACACCTTC. Variable domain in full (rest from reference TRBV7-9 and TRBJ1-2): DTGVSQNPRHKITKRGQNVTFRCDPISEHNRLYWYRQTLGQGPEFLTYFQNEAQLEKSRLLSDRFSAERPKGSFSTLEIQRTEQGDSAMYLCSSSQDDPTGDYGYTFGSGTRLTVV.

The V call is TRBV6-5, the J call TRBJ2-1; tentative D call: TRBD2 (7 bases). The CDR3 contains 16 residues. Germline CDR1 and CDR2: MNHEY and SVGAGI. The V end was cut by 2 bases, the J end by 7 bases, with 18 bases between. The CDR3 reads CASSYGRGGAPNEQFF. In nucleotides, the CDR3 is TGTGCCAGCAGTTACGGGAGGGGGGGGGCCCCGAATGAGCAGTTCTTC.